This T cell receptor (beta chain) derives from a study of blood T cell repertoires in COVID-19. Source study methods: Researchers report that nucleated cell counts were estimated from reference gene primer amplification. Sequencing used immunoSEQ multiplex PCR; TCRdb keeps in-frame clones, though not all of them. V and J calls and clone size are given by that table; D and trimming were obtained from the DNA. This table has around 40,000 clones, 85% appearing once. This CDR3 contains 15 residues. V lost 3 bases, J lost 0 bases, and 5 bases stayed unmatched. Looked up from germline, CDR1 is DFQATT and CDR2 is SNEGSKA (reference sequence).

The chain is built from TRBV20-1 and TRBJ1-5, with 7 bases aligning to TRBD1. Sequenced: peripheral blood. The source is a human donor in a cohort sampled during active COVID-19. CDR3 nucleotides: TGCAGTGCTAGTAGGACAGGAATTAGCAATCAGCCCCAGCATTTT. Protein product: CSASRTGISNQPQHF.